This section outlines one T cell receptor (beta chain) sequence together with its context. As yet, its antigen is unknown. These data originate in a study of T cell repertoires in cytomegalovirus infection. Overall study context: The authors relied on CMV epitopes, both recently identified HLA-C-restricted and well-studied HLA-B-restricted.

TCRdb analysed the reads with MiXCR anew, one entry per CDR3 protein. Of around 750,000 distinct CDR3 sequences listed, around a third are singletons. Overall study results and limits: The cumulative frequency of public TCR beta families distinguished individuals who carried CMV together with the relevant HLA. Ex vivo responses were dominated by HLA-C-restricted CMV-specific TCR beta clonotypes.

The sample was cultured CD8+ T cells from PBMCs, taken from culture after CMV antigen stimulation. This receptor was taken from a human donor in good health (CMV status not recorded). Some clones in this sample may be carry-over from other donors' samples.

As DNA, the CDR3 is TGTGCCAGCAGTTACAGCCCTTCGGGCTATGGCTACACCTTC. It specifies CASSYSPSGYGYTF. This chain connects TRBV6-5 to TRBJ1-2; D gene unclear. V shed 2 bases and J shed 4 bases, with 11 bases lying between them. Germline V gene lookup returns CDR1 MNHEY and CDR2 SVGAGI. The CDR3 is 14 residues long.